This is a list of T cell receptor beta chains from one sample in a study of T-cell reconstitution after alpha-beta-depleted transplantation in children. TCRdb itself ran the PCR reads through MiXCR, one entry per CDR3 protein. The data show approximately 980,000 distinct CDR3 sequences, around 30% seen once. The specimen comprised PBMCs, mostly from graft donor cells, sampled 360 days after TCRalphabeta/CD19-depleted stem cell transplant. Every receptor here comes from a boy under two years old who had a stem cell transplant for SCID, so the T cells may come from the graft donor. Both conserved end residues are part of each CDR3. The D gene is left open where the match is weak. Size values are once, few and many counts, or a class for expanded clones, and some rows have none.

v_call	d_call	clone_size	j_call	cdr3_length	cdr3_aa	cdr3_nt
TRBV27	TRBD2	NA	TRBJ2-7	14	CASSSQRGPYEQYF	TGTGCCAGCAGTTCCCAGCGGGGGCCCTACGAGCAGTACTTC
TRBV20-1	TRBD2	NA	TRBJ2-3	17	CSARDLGGGAAPDTQYF	TGCAGTGCTAGAGATCTCGGCGGGGGGGCCGCCCCAGATACGCAGTATTTT
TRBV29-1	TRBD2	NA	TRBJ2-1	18	CSVEDLTGGESSYNEQFF	TGCAGCGTTGAAGATCTTACGGGGGGGGAGAGCTCCTACAATGAGCAGTTCTTC
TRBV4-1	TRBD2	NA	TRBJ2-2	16	CASSQRLAPVTGELFF	TGCGCCAGCAGCCAACGACTAGCTCCGGTCACCGGGGAGCTGTTTTTT
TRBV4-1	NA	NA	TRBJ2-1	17	CASSQETSIWGFNEQFF	TGCGCCAGCAGCCAAGAAACTAGCATCTGGGGCTTCAATGAGCAGTTCTTC
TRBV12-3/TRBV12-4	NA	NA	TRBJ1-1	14	CASSFYGWSTEAFF	TGTGCCAGTAGTTTCTACGGATGGTCGACTGAAGCTTTCTTT
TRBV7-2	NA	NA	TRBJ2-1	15	CASSSAGFSYNEQFF	TGTGCCAGCAGCTCGGCGGGGTTCTCCTACAATGAGCAGTTCTTC
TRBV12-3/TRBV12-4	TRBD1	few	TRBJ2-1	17	CASSFRLGTGPDNEQFF	TGTGCCAGCAGTTTCCGTCTCGGGACAGGGCCTGACAATGAGCAGTTCTTC
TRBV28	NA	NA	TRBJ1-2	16	CASSFPWQGANYGYTF	TGTGCCAGCAGTTTCCCCTGGCAGGGAGCTAACTATGGCTACACCTTC
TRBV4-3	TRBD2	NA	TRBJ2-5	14	CASSQQRGAGTQYF	TGCGCCAGCAGCCAGCAGCGGGGGGCCGGGACCCAGTACTTC
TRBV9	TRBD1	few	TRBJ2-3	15	CASSVGQGVTDTQYF	TGTGCCAGCAGCGTAGGCCAGGGGGTCACAGATACGCAGTATTTT
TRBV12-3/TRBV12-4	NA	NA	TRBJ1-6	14	CASSSGPLNSPLHF	TGTGCCAGCAGTTCTGGACCGCTGAATTCACCCCTCCACTTT
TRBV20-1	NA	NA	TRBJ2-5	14	CSARVGEKRETQYF	TGCAGTGCTAGAGTAGGGGAGAAACGTGAGACCCAGTACTTC
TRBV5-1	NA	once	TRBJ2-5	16	CASSTGLAIVKETQYF	TGCGCCAGCAGCACGGGGCTAGCGATTGTCAAGGAGACCCAGTACTTC
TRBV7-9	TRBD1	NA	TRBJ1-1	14	CASSLWQGGTEAFF	TGTGCCAGCAGCTTATGGCAGGGGGGCACTGAAGCTTTCTTT
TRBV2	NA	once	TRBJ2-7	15	CASFLTHGSSYEQYF	TGTGCCAGCTTCCTGACGCATGGGAGCTCCTACGAGCAGTACTTC
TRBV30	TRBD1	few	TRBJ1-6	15	CAWSVGTGMNSPLHF	TGTGCCTGGAGTGTGGGGACAGGGATGAATTCACCCCTCCACTTT